The 21 T cell receptor beta chains reported below all come from one sample, sequenced in a study of blood T cell repertoires in COVID-19. Assay used: immunoSEQ multiplex PCR; TCRdb lists only in-frame clones, some missing. The table includes about 130,000 clones, about four fifths detected once. Sequences were obtained from peripheral blood. These receptors were taken from a man aged 55 to 69 with acute or convalescent COVID-19.

This clone was seen a few times. The chain carries TRBV30 and TRBJ1-2; 9 bases are shared with TRBD1. CDR1 GTSNPN and CDR2 SVGIG come from the germline V gene (reference sequence). V gave up 1 base and J gave up 2 bases; unmatched junction bases: 11. The CDR3 covers 17 residues. CDR3 in DNA: TGTGCCTGGAGTGGTGGGACAGGGCGGCAGAAAAACTATGGCTACACCTTC. Amino acids: CAWSGGTGRQKNYGYTF.

The chain combines TRBV11-2 with TRBJ2-1, with 8 bases identical to TRBD2. V was pared by 5 bases and J by 2 bases, with 2 bases of the junction left unmatched. CDR3 size: 14 residues. Germline CDR1 reads SGHAT; CDR2 reads FQNNGV. This chain's CDR3 is CASSAGLAYNEQFF. The CDR3 DNA follows: TGTGCCAGCAGCGCGGGACTAGCCTACAATGAGCAGTTCTTC.

J is TRBJ1-4 and V is TRBV5-1, with 8 bases aligning to TRBD1. The CDR3 extends over 15 amino acids. J lost 7 bases, V lost 5 bases, and 10 bases had no gene match. The germline gives CDR1 SGHRS, CDR2 YFSETQ. The CDR3 is CASSPTTGDVEKLFF. DNA for the CDR3: TGCGCCAGCAGTCCTACGACAGGGGATGTTGAAAAACTGTTTTTT.

This chain links TRBV5-1 with TRBJ1-6, with TRBD1 as a possible D gene (6 bases). This CDR3 contains 14 residues. Trimming stripped 5 bases from V and 5 bases from J, with 11 bases between. Germline V lookup: CDR1 SGHRS, CDR2 YFSETQ. CDR3: CASRSQGNNSPLHF. CDR3 DNA sequence: TGCGCCAGCAGATCCCAGGGGAATAATTCACCCCTCCACTTT. Based on the CDR3 plus reference TRBV5-1 and TRBJ1-6, the full variable domain is KAGVTQTPRYLIKTRGQQVTLSCSPISGHRSVSWYQQTPGQGLQFLFEYFSETQRNKGNFPGRFSGRQFSNSRSEMNVSTLELGDSALYLCASRSQGNNSPLHFGNGTRLTVT.

This chain uses TRBV9 with TRBJ1-2, with TRBD1 matching over 7 bases. Looked up from germline, CDR1 is SGDLS and CDR2 is YYNGEE. The CDR3 is 15 amino acids. Trimming took 3 bases from V and 0 from J; bases not matched to a gene: 5. For the CDR3, the DNA is TGTGCCAGCAGCGCATTTACAGGGGCTAACTATGGCTACACCTTC. This codes for CASSAFTGANYGYTF.

Note on this clone: This sample also contains other DNA sequences that code for the same CDR3. The chain joins TRBV7-3 to TRBJ1-1, with D perhaps matching TRBD1 (5 bases). The V and J ends lost 4 bases and 1 base respectively, with 7 bases between them. Germline-derived CDR1 and CDR2 are SGHTA and FQGTGA. The CDR3 covers 13 residues. CDR3: CASSSDRNTEAFF. The CDR3, as DNA: TGTGCCAGCAGCTCTGACAGGAACACTGAAGCTTTCTTT.

The chain joins TRBV28 to TRBJ1-2; D is unresolved. Germline V gene lookup returns CDR1 MDHEN and CDR2 SYDVKM. The V and J ends lost 5 bases and 8 bases respectively, with 18 bases between them. This CDR3 comprises 14 residues. CDR3 sequence (DNA): TGTGCCAGCAGTCTGGTAGAGTTCTCGGTGGGCTACACCTTC. Its translation: CASSLVEFSVGYTF.

The chain combines TRBV5-5 with TRBJ2-3, with TRBD2 identical over 10 bases. CDR1 and CDR2 from the germline V gene are SGHKS and YYEKEE (reference sequence). J was trimmed by 2 bases and V by 4 bases; bases with no gene match: 7. The CDR3 sequence is 16 residues long. The CDR3 protein is CASSIQLAGNTDTQYF. The CDR3, as DNA: TGTGCCAGCAGCATTCAACTAGCGGGAAACACAGATACGCAGTATTTT.

In its sample, this clone was seen a few times. V usage is TRBV25-1 and J usage is TRBJ1-1; 9 bases agree with TRBD1. Germline assignment: CDR1 MGHDK and CDR2 SYGVNS. The ends lost 4 bases at V and 4 bases at J; junction bases unmatched: 10. This CDR3 contains 16 residues. This CDR3 reads CASSAGTGTFGTEAFF. The CDR3 DNA sequence: TGTGCCAGCAGTGCCGGGACAGGGACGTTCGGCACTGAAGCTTTCTTT.

V and J are TRBV5-1 and TRBJ2-7, with D tentatively TRBD2 (6 bases). V was pared by 0 bases and J by 7 bases, with 14 bases between. The germline CDR1 and CDR2 sequences are SGHRS and YFSETQ. This CDR3 has 14 residues. In DNA form, the CDR3 reads TGCGCCAGCAGCTTGGGGGACTTCCTGGGGGAGCAGTACTTC. This translates into CASSLGDFLGEQYF. Full variable domain (missing parts from reference TRBV5-1 and TRBJ2-7): KAGVTQTPRYLIKTRGQQVTLSCSPISGHRSVSWYQQTPGQGLQFLFEYFSETQRNKGNFPGRFSGRQFSNSRSEMNVSTLELGDSALYLCASSLGDFLGEQYFGPGTRLTVT.

This clone appeared a single time. The rearrangement links TRBV5-1 to TRBJ1-2; 9 bases match TRBD1. Germline assignment: CDR1 SGHRS and CDR2 YFSETQ. CDR3 length: 15 residues. The ends lost 4 bases at V and 2 bases at J; junction bases unmatched: 6. In DNA form, the CDR3 reads TGCGCCAGCAGCCCATCCGGGACAGGGAACTATGGCTACACCTTC. Residues: CASSPSGTGNYGYTF.

This chain uses TRBV7-8 with TRBJ1-1, with 8 nucleotides matching TRBD1. V shed 7 bases, J shed 1 base, and the junction held 5 bases outside the gene matches. The CDR3 totals 14 residues. Germline CDR1 SGHVS, CDR2 FQNEAQ. CDR3: CASTKQGANTEAFF. The CDR3 DNA is TGTGCCAGCACCAAGCAGGGGGCGAACACTGAAGCTTTCTTT. The complete variable domain, with remaining parts taken from reference TRBV7-8 and TRBJ1-1, reads GAGVSQSPRYKVAKRGQDVALRCDPISGHVSLFWYQQALGQGPEFLTYFQNEAQLDKSGLPSDRFFAERPEGSVSTLKIQRTQQEDSAVYLCASTKQGANTEAFFGQGTRLTVV.

V is TRBV28 and J is TRBJ1-1, with a tentative D call TRBD1 (6 bases). The germline gives CDR1 MDHEN, CDR2 SYDVKM. The CDR3 runs 14 residues. V was shortened by 7 bases and J by 3 bases, with 15 bases between the two germline ends. The CDR3 coding sequence is TGTGCCAGCACCTTCGGACAGTTATACACTGAAGCTTTCTTT. It specifies CASTFGQLYTEAFF. The variable domain in full, completed from reference TRBV28 and TRBJ1-1, reads DVKVTQSSRYLVKRTGEKVFLECVQDMDHENMFWYRQDPGLGLRLIYFSYDVKMKEKGDIPEGYSVSREKKERFSLILESASTNQTSMYLCASTFGQLYTEAFFGQGTRLTVV.

This chain connects TRBV3-1 (or the pseudogene TRBV3-2) to TRBJ2-7; a possible D gene is TRBD2 (6 bases). Germline V gene lookup returns CDR1 LGHDT and CDR2 YNNKEL (reference sequence). This CDR3 is built from 13 residues. V was pared by 0 bases and J by 5 bases, with 8 bases between. The CDR3 DNA is TGTGCCAGCAGCCAAGAAGGAGGGGACGAGCAGTACTTC. It codes for CASSQEGGDEQYF.

The gene calls are TRBV24-1 and TRBJ1-5; 10 bases are shared with TRBD1. The V gene's germline CDR1 is KGHDR and CDR2 SFDVKD. The CDR3 has 16 residues. V dropped 4 bases and J dropped 4; count of bases not matched to a gene: 6. The CDR3 spells CATSEAGTGVNQPQHF. CDR3 nucleotide sequence: TGTGCCACCAGTGAGGCCGGGACAGGGGTAAATCAGCCCCAGCATTTT.

This clone was seen only once. The CDR3 sequence is CASSTGQGAVNTEAFF. DNA of the CDR3: TGCGCCAGCAGTACTGGACAGGGGGCTGTTAACACTGAAGCTTTCTTT. The chain employs TRBV5-1 and TRBJ1-1; 11 positions match TRBD1. CDR3 length: 16 residues. CDR1 is SGHRS and CDR2 is YFSETQ in the germline V gene. The V and J ends lost 5 bases and 2 bases, in that order; junction bases with no gene match: 8.

V and J are TRBV24-1 and TRBJ1-1, with TRBD1 identical over 8 bases. Germline trimming cut 3 bases from V and 8 bases from J; bases unmatched to any gene: 10. The CDR3 sequence is 15 residues long. CDR1 is KGHDR, CDR2 SFDVKD, per germline. The CDR3 loop reads CATSDPTSTGVEAFF. For the CDR3, the DNA is TGTGCCACCAGTGATCCAACATCGACAGGGGTCGAAGCTTTCTTT.

This chain connects TRBV2 to TRBJ2-1; TRBD1 is a possible D gene (6 bases). The CDR3 totals 13 residues. Germline V gene lookup returns CDR1 SNHLY and CDR2 FYNNEI. The germline V and J ends were trimmed by 1 base and 5 bases, with 6 bases remaining between them. The CDR3 sequence: CASSEGTDNEQFF. The CDR3 bases are TGTGCCAGCAGTGAAGGGACAGACAATGAGCAGTTCTTC.

The chain employs TRBV7-9 and TRBJ1-2; D not resolved. This CDR3 is built from 14 residues. V lost 5 bases and J 8 bases, leaving 18 bases between the germline ends. In germline, CDR1 is SEHNR, CDR2 FQNEAQ (reference sequence). The chain's CDR3 is CASSPRAAPKGYTF. The CDR3 bases are TGTGCCAGCAGCCCTCGAGCGGCACCAAAAGGCTACACCTTC. Drawing the rest from reference TRBV7-9 and TRBJ1-2, the complete variable domain is DTGVSQNPRHKITKRGQNVTFRCDPISEHNRLYWYRQTLGQGPEFLTYFQNEAQLEKSRLLSDRFSAERPKGSFSTLEIQRTEQGDSAMYLCASSPRAAPKGYTFGSGTRLTVV.

CDR3 coding DNA: TGCAGCCAGATTGGAGAGACCCAGTACTTC. Amino acid sequence: CSQIGETQYF. The chain carries TRBV29-1 and TRBJ2-5; D remains ambiguous. The V gene lost 8 bases and the J gene lost 4 bases, with 8 bases spanning the gap. Per the germline V gene, CDR1 is SQVTM and CDR2 is ANQGSEA. The CDR3 consists of 10 residues.

The DNA for the CDR3 is TGTGCCACCAGTGATTTGTGGCGGGAGGGGGCAGATACGCAGTATTTT. Protein product: CATSDLWREGADTQYF. V usage is TRBV24-1 and J usage is TRBJ2-3; 9 bases map to TRBD2. J was trimmed by 4 bases and V by 0 bases; bases with no gene match: 4. Germline lookup yields CDR1 KGHDR and CDR2 SFDVKD. The length of the CDR3 is 16 residues.